The 10 T cell receptor beta chains below come from one sample, sequenced in a study of OX40 agonist ivuxolimab in advanced cancers. The assay was immunoSEQ multiplex PCR, and TCRdb's table has in-frame clones only and misses some. The sample contains approximately 100,000 clones, 70% to 90% of which appear only once. The starting material was CD4+ or CD8+ T cells sorted from blood, obtained in a trial of the OX40 agonist ivuxolimab. The source is an adult with an advanced solid tumor such as melanoma, head and neck, liver or kidney cancer.

This clone was counted a few times. The genes are TRBV20-1 and TRBJ1-1; maybe TRBD1 (5 bases). V was trimmed by 6 bases and J by 10 bases, leaving 6 bases between them. The germline V gene encodes CDR1 DFQATT and CDR2 SNEGSKA (reference sequence). This CDR3 contains 8 residues. DNA of the CDR3: TGCAGTGCAGGGGCAGCTTTCTTT. This codes for CSAGAAFF.

The chain combines TRBV28 with TRBJ2-5; perhaps TRBD1 as D (5 bases). Trimming removed 7 bases from V and 3 bases from J, with 9 bases in between. The CDR3 contains 12 residues. The V gene's germline CDR1 is MDHEN and CDR2 SYDVKM. CDR3 protein: CASNWGKETQYF. The CDR3 region has the DNA TGTGCCAGCAACTGGGGCAAAGAGACCCAGTACTTC. The full variable domain, in which reference TRBV28 and TRBJ2-5 provide the parts outside the CDR3, is DVKVTQSSRYLVKRTGEKVFLECVQDMDHENMFWYRQDPGLGLRLIYFSYDVKMKEKGDIPEGYSVSREKKERFSLILESASTNQTSMYLCASNWGKETQYFGPGTRLLVL.

The rearrangement uses TRBV11-2 and TRBJ1-1, with unresolved D. Trimming stripped 5 bases from V and 6 bases from J, with 16 bases between. CDR1 is SGHAT, CDR2 FQNNGV, per germline. This CDR3 region has 14 residues. In DNA, the CDR3 is TGTGCCAGCAGCCCCCAGGACGGAAGGGCTGAAGCTTTCTTT. Translation: CASSPQDGRAEAFF.

As to this clone: The same CDR3 also results from other DNA sequences found in this sample. The rearrangement links TRBV18 to TRBJ2-5; no firm D call. Trimming shortened V by 3 bases and J by 2 bases, and 1 base separated the two germline ends. The germline CDR1 and CDR2 sequences are KGHSH and LQKENI. The CDR3 has 11 amino acids. The CDR3 coding sequence is TGTGCCAGCTCACCTCAAGAGACCCAGTACTTC. Translation: CASSPQETQYF.

This chain joins TRBV5-6 and TRBJ2-7; D is ambiguous. Trimming removed 1 base from V and 2 bases from J, with 7 bases in between. CDR1 is SGHDT, CDR2 YYEEEE, per germline. The CDR3 contains 13 residues. Written as DNA, the CDR3 is TGTGCCAGCAGCTTGCAAAGAGCCTACGAGCAGTACTTC. This encodes CASSLQRAYEQYF.

This clone was seen only a few times. The rearrangement joins TRBV13 to TRBJ1-2, with 7 nucleotides matching TRBD1. This CDR3 has 14 amino acids. Germline CDR1 is PRHDT and CDR2 is FYEKMQ (reference sequence). J lost 2 bases, V lost 4 bases, and 4 bases had no gene match. The CDR3 region has the DNA TGTGCCAGCAGCTATAACAGGGGCAACTATGGCTACACCTTC. Protein product: CASSYNRGNYGYTF.

The sample holds one count of this clone. The chain employs TRBV6-1 and TRBJ1-3; D possibly corresponds to TRBD1 (6 bases). The germline V and J ends were trimmed by 4 bases and 0 bases, with 16 bases remaining between them. Germline CDR1 MNHNS, CDR2 SASEGT. This CDR3 has 17 residues. CDR3 sequence (DNA): TGTGCCAGCAGTGTTGCTACGGGACAACTCTCTGGAAACACCATATATTTT. Translated: CASSVATGQLSGNTIYF.

This clone has just one count. CDR3 sequence reads: CASSRDSQETQYF. The CDR3 DNA is TGTGCCAGCAGCCGAGACTCACAAGAGACCCAGTACTTC. The gene calls are TRBV7-2 and TRBJ2-5; D gene uncertain. The CDR3 is 13 residues long. With 5 bases removed from V and 2 bases from J, the gap between germline ends came to 9 bases. Germline V gene lookup returns CDR1 SGHTA and CDR2 FQGNSA.

The gene calls are TRBV5-1 and TRBJ2-7; 7 positions match TRBD2. The CDR3 spans 15 residues. CDR1 and CDR2 (germline): SGHRS, YFSETQ. Germline trimming cut 4 bases from V and 0 bases from J; bases unmatched to any gene: 7. CDR3 nucleotides: TGCGCCAGCAGCATACAGACGGGGGGCTCCTACGAGCAGTACTTC. It encodes CASSIQTGGSYEQYF.

This clone is a singleton in its sample. This sequence joins TRBV9 and TRBJ1-2, with TRBD1 matching over 8 bases. The CDR3 covers 16 residues. Germline V gene data show CDR1 as SGDLS and CDR2 as YYNGEE. Trimming cost V 1 base and J 7 bases; bases outside gene matches: 12. CDR3 in amino acids: CASSVSGTGNLGGYTF. For the CDR3, the DNA is TGTGCCAGCAGCGTATCCGGGACAGGAAATTTGGGTGGCTACACCTTC.